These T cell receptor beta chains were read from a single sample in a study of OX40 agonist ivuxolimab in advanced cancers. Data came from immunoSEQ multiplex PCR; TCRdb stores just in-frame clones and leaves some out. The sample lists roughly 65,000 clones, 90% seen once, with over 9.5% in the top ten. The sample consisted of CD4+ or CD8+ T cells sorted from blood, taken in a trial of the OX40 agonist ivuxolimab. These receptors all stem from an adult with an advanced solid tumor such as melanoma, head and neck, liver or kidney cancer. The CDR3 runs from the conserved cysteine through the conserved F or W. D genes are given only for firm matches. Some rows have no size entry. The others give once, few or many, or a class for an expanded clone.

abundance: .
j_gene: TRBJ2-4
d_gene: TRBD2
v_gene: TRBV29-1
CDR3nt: TGCAGCGTTGTTAGCGGGAGGCTTAGGGGAAACATTCAGTACTTC
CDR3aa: CSVVSGRLRGNIQYF

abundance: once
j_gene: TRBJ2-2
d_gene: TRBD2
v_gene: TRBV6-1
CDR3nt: TGTGCCAGCAGCGGGACTAGCGGATACACCGGGGAGCTGTTTTTT
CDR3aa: CASSGTSGYTGELFF

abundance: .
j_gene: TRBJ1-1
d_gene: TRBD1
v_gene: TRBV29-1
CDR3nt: TGCAGCGTGGACAGGTTCTCGAACACTGAAGCTTTCTTT
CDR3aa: CSVDRFSNTEAFF

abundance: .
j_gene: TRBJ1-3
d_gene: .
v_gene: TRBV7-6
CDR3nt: TGTGCCAGCAGCTTAGCACAGGGCCCCAGGAACACCATATATTTT
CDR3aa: CASSLAQGPRNTIYF

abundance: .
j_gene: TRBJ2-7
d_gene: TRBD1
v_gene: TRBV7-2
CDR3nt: TGTGCCAGCAGCGAAGCCGGGACAGACTCCTACGAGCAGTACTTC
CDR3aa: CASSEAGTDSYEQYF

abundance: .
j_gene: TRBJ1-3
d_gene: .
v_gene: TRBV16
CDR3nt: TGTGCCAGCAGCCAACAAGGGCGGAAACAGAGCGGAAACACCATATATTTT
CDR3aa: CASSQQGRKQSGNTIYF

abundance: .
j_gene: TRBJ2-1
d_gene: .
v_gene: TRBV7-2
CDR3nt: TGTGCCAGCAGCTTAGATGGGTCAATTGAGCAGTTCTTC
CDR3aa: CASSLDGSIEQFF

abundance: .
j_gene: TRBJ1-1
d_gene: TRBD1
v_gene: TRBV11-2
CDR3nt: TGTGCCAGCAGCCCGACAGGGGGCGCAGGTAACACTGAAGCTTTCTTT
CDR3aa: CASSPTGGAGNTEAFF

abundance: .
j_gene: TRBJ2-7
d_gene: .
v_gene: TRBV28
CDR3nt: TGTGCCAGCAGTGTTCCGGGCCTTGGCTACGAGCAGTACTTC
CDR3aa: CASSVPGLGYEQYF

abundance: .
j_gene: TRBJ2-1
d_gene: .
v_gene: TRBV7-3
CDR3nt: TGTGCCAGCAGCCCCCGGGTTTACAATGAGCAGTTCTTC
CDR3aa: CASSPRVYNEQFF

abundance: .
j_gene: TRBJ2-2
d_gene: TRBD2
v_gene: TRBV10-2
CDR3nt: TGCGCCAGCATGGGACTAGACGGGACCGGGGAGCTGTTTTTT
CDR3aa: CASMGLDGTGELFF

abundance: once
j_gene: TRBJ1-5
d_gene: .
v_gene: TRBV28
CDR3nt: TGTGCCAGCAGTTTCCACGAGTATAGCAATCAGCCCCAGCATTTT
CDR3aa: CASSFHEYSNQPQHF

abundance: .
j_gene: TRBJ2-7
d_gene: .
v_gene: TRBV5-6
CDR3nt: TGTGCCAGCAGCTTGGTAGCGGCCAAAACCTACGAGCAGTACTTC
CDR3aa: CASSLVAAKTYEQYF

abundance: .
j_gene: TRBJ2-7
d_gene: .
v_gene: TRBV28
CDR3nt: TGTGCCAGCACCTTCGGTCAGGGCTTCAACGAGCAGTACTTC
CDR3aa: CASTFGQGFNEQYF

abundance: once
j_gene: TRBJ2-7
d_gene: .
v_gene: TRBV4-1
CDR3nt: TGCGCCAGCAGCCAAGGAAGAACCTACGAGCAGTACTTC
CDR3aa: CASSQGRTYEQYF

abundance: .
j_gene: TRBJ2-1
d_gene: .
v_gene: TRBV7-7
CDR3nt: TGTGCTAGCAGCGAGGGACGAAGTAGAGAGCAGTTCTTC
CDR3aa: CASSEGRSREQFF

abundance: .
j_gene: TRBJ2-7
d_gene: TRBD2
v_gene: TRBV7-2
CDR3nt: TGTGCCAGCAGCTCCGTAGCGGGAGGCGCACCCTACGAGCAGTACTTC
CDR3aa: CASSSVAGGAPYEQYF

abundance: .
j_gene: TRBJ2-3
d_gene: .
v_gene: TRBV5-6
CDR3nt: TGTGCCAGCAGCTTGGGACTTGGGGGCACAGATACGCAGTATTTT
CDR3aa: CASSLGLGGTDTQYF

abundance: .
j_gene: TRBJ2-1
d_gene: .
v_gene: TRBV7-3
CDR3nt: TGTGCCAGCAGCCTCTCCCGGGACTTTGAGCAGTTCTTC
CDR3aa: CASSLSRDFEQFF

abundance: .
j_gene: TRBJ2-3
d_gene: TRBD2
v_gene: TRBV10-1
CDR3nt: TGCGCCAGCAGTCCCGGACTAGCGGGAGGGCCGAGGGCGCAGTATTTT
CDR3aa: CASSPGLAGGPRAQYF

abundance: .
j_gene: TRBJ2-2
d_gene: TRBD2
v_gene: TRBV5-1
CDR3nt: TGCGCCAGCAGCTTTCTAGCGGGAGCTAGCACCGGGGAGCTGTTTTTT
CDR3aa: CASSFLAGASTGELFF

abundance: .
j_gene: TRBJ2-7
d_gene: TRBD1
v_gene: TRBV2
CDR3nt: TGTGCCAGATCCCCTGGGACAGGGGACGAGCAGTACTTC
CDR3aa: CARSPGTGDEQYF

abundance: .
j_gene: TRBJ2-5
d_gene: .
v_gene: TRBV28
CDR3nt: TGTGCCAGCAAACCAGGGGGGCCCGTGGAGACCCAGTACTTC
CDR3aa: CASKPGGPVETQYF

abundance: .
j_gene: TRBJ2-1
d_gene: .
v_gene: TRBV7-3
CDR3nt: TGTGCCAGCAGCTTGGCCCCGGCCAATGAGCAGTTCTTC
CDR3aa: CASSLAPANEQFF

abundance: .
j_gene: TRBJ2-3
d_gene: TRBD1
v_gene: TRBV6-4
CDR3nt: TGTGCCAGCAGTAGGGACAGGGCAGATACGCAGTATTTT
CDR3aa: CASSRDRADTQYF

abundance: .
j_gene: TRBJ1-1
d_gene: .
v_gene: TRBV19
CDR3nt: TGTGCCAGTATTCCGGACGGGTACACTGAAGCTTTCTTT
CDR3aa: CASIPDGYTEAFF

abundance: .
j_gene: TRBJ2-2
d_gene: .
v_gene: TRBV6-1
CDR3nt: TGTGCCAGCATATTAGGGACACCGGGGGAGCTGTTTTTT
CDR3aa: CASILGTPGELFF

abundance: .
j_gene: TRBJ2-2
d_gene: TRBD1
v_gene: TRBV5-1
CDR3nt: TGCGCCAGCAGTTCGGATCGGACAGGGGGGACCGGGGAGCTGTTTTTT
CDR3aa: CASSSDRTGGTGELFF

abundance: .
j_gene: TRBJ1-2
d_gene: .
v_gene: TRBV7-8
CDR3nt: TGTGCCAGCAGCTTAGCAACCAGGGCGCGGAATGGCTACACCTTC
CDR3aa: CASSLATRARNGYTF

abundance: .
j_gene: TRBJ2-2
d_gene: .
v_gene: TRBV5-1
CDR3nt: TGCGCCAGCAGTATGACGGGGAGTAAAACCGGGGAGCTGTTTTTT
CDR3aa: CASSMTGSKTGELFF

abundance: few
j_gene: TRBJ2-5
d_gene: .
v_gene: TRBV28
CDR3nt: TGTGCCAGCAGCGGGGGGACAGCCCAAGAGACCCAGTACTTC
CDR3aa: CASSGGTAQETQYF

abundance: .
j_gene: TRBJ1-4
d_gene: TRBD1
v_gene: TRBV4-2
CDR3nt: TGTGCCAGCAGCCCGGGACAGGGTGGTGAAAAACTGTTTTTT
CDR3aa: CASSPGQGGEKLFF

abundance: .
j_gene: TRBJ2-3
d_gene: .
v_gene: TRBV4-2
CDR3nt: TGTGCCAGCAGAGAGGGGTTAGTGGGAGCTGGAACAGATACGCAGTATTTT
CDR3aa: CASREGLVGAGTDTQYF

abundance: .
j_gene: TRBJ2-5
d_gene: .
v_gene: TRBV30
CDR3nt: TGTGCCTGGAGTAGCGGCCAAGAGACCCAGTACTTC
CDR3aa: CAWSSGQETQYF

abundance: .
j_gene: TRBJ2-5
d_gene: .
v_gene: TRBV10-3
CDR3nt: TGTGCCATCAGTGAGTCAGGAACAGACCAAGAGACCCAGTACTTC
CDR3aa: CAISESGTDQETQYF

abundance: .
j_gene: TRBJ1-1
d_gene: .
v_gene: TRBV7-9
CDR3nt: TGTGCCAGCAGCCTTGGACTGACGAACACTGAAGCTTTCTTT
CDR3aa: CASSLGLTNTEAFF

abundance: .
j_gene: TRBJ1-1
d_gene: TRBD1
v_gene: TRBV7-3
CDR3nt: TGTGCCAGCAGCCATGCTAATATGGACAGGCGGTCCACTGAAGCTTTCTTT
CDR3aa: CASSHANMDRRSTEAFF

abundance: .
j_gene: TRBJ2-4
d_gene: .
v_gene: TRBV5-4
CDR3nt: TGTGCCAGCAGCTTGGGTGGGGGCGCGGCCAAAAACATTCAGTACTTC
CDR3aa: CASSLGGGAAKNIQYF

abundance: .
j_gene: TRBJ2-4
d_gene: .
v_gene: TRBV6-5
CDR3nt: TGTGCCAGCAGTTACTCAAAGCTAGCCAAAAACATTCAGTACTTC
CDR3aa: CASSYSKLAKNIQYF

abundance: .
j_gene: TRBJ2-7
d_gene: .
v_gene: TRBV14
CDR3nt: TGTGCCAGCAGCCAAGAAGGCAGGGGCCCACTCGAGCAGTACTTC
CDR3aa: CASSQEGRGPLEQYF

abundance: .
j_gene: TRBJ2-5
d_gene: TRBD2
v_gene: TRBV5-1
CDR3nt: TGCGCCAGCAGTCCAACTAGCGGGAGGGGTGAGACCCAGTACTTC
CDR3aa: CASSPTSGRGETQYF

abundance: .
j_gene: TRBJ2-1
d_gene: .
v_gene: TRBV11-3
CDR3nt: TGTGCCAGCAGCTACGATGAGCAGTTCTTC
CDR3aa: CASSYDEQFF

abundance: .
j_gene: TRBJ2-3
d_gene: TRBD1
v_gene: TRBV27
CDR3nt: TGTGCCAGCAGTAGAGACAGGGGCACAGATACGCAGTATTTT
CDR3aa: CASSRDRGTDTQYF

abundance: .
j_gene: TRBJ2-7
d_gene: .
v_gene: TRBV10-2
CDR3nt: TGCGCCAGCACCCGGACCGAGTCCTACGAGCAGTACTTC
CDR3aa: CASTRTESYEQYF